This T cell receptor (beta chain) was retrieved from a study of cytomegalovirus exposure and HLA in healthy donors. Across the study: The approximately 120 validation repertoires, a later analysis reported, used the same platform as the 666 first-cohort repertoires. Study-level results: 164 TCR beta chains were listed as cytomegalovirus-associated.

Sequencing used immunoSEQ multiplex PCR; TCRdb keeps in-frame clones, though not all of them. In the table there are roughly 60,000 clones, 85% to 95% of which are singletons. Per the germline V gene, CDR1 is LGHNA and CDR2 is YSLEER. The length of the CDR3 is 17 residues. Unmatched junction bases numbered 9, after V lost 2 bases and J lost 1 base. Turning to this clone: As yet, its antigen is unknown.

This TCR was recovered from a man younger than 30 in good health and CMV-seronegative. Sequenced sample: PBMCs. The chain couples TRBV4-3 to TRBJ2-3, with 7 nucleotides matching TRBD2. CDR3 bases: TGCGCCAGCAGCCAATGGGACTACCCGGAGGGCACAGATACGCAGTATTTT. It codes for CASSQWDYPEGTDTQYF.